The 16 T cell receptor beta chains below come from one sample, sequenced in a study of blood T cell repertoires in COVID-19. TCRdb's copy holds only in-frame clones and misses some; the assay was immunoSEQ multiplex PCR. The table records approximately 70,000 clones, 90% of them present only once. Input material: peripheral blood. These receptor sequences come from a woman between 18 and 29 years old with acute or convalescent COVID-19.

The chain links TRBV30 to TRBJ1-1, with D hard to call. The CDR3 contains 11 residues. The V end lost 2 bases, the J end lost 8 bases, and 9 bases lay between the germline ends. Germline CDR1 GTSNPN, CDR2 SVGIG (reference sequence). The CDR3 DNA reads TGTGCCTGGAGTACACGATTAGAAGCTTTCTTT. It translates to CAWSTRLEAFF.

The CDR3 here is CASSPRQGSSYNEQFF. CDR3 nucleotides: TGTGCCAGTAGTCCCCGACAGGGGAGTTCCTACAATGAGCAGTTCTTC. The chain joins TRBV19 to TRBJ2-1; 8 bases match TRBD1. Germline lookup yields CDR1 LNHDA and CDR2 SQIVND (reference sequence). Trimming at V came to 5 bases and at J to 1 base, leaving 7 bases not matched to a gene. The CDR3 is made up of 16 amino acids.

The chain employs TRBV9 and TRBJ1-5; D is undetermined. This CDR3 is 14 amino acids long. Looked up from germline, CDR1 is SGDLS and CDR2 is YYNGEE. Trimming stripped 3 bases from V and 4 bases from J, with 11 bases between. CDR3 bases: TGTGCCAGCAGCGCCCTATCGGGAAATCAGCCCCAGCATTTT. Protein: CASSALSGNQPQHF.

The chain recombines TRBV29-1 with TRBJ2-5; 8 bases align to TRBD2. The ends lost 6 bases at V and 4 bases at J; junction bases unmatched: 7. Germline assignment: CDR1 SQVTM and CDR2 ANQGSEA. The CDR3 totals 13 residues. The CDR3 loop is CSVGGGRTETQYF. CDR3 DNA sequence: TGCAGCGTCGGCGGGGGGCGGACAGAGACCCAGTACTTC.

CDR3 in DNA: TGCGCCAGCACCACGACAGTTTCCTACGAGCAGTACTTC. This gives the protein CASTTTVSYEQYF. This rearrangement joins TRBV10-2 to TRBJ2-7; possible D gene TRBD1, 5 bases. CDR1 is WSHSY, CDR2 SAAADI, per germline. CDR3 length: 13 residues. Trimming stripped 7 bases from V and 1 base from J, with 11 bases between.

The CDR3 nucleotides are TGTGCCAGTAGTGCGCGGGGGAACACTGAAGCTTTCTTT. The encoded protein is CASSARGNTEAFF. The J gene is TRBJ1-1, the V gene TRBV19; D uncertain. The V and J ends lost 5 bases and 1 base respectively, with 8 bases between them. The CDR3 is 13 amino acids. The V gene's germline CDR1 is LNHDA and CDR2 SQIVND (reference sequence). The complete variable domain, with remaining parts taken from reference TRBV19 and TRBJ1-1, reads DGGITQSPKYLFRKEGQNVTLSCEQNLNHDAMYWYRQDPGQGLRLIYYSQIVNDFQKGDIAEGYSVSREKKESFPLTVTSAQKNPTAFYLCASSARGNTEAFFGQGTRLTVV.

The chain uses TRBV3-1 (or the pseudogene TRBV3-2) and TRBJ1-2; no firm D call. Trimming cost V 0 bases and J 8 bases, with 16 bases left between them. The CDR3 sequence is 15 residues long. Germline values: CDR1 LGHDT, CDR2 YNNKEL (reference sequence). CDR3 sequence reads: CASSQDGRGPSGYTF. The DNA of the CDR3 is TGTGCCAGCAGCCAAGATGGGAGAGGGCCAAGCGGCTACACCTTC.

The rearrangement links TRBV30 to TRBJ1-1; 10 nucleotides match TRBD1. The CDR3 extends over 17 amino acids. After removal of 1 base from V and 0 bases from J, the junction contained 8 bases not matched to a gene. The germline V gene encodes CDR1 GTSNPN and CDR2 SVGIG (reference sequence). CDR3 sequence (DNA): TGTGCCTGGAGTGACGACAGGGGGCCTTCGGTGAACACTGAAGCTTTCTTT. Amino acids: CAWSDDRGPSVNTEAFF.

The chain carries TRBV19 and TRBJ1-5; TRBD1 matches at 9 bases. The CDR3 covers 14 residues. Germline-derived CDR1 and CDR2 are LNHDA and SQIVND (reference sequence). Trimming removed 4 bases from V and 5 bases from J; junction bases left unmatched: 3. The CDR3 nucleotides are TGTGCCAGTAGTACCCGGACAGGGGATCAGCCCCAGCATTTT. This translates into CASSTRTGDQPQHF.

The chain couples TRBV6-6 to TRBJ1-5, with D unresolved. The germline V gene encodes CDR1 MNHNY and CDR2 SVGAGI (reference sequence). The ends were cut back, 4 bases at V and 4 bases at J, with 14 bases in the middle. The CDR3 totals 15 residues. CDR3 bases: TGTGCCAGCAGTTTAAACCGGGAGAGAAATCAGCCCCAGCATTTT. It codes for CASSLNRERNQPQHF.

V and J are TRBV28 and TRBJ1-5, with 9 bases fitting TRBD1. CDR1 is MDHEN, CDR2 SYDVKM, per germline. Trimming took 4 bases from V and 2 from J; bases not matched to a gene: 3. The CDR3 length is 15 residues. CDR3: CASSSGQGGNQPQHF. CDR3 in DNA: TGTGCCAGCAGTTCGGGACAGGGCGGCAATCAGCCCCAGCATTTT. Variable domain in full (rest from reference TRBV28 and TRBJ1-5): DVKVTQSSRYLVKRTGEKVFLECVQDMDHENMFWYRQDPGLGLRLIYFSYDVKMKEKGDIPEGYSVSREKKERFSLILESASTNQTSMYLCASSSGQGGNQPQHFGDGTRLSIL.

The CDR3 sequence is CASSLTSNYNEQFF. In DNA, the CDR3 is TGTGCCAGCAGCCTGACTAGTAACTACAATGAGCAGTTCTTC. J is TRBJ2-1 and V is TRBV7-2; D possibly corresponds to TRBD2 (6 bases). Germline V gives CDR1 SGHTA, CDR2 FQGNSA. This CDR3 has 14 amino acids. V was trimmed by 5 bases and J by 3 bases, leaving 11 bases between them.

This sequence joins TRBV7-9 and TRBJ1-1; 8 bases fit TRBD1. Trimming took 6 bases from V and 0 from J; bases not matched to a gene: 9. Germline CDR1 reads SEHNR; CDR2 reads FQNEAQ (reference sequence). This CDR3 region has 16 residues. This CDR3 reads CASSLPPGQVNTEAFF. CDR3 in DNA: TGTGCCAGCAGTCTACCTCCGGGACAGGTGAACACTGAAGCTTTCTTT.

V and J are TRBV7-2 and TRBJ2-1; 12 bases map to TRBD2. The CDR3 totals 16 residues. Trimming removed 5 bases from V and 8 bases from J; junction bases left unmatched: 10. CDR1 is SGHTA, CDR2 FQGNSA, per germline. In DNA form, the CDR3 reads TGTGCCAGCAGCGCTAGCGGGAGGGCCCTTCGCGATGAGCAGTTCTTC. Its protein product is CASSASGRALRDEQFF.

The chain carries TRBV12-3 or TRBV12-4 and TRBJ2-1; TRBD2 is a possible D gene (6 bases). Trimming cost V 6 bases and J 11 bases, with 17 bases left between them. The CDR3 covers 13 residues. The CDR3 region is CASSPGFGGKQFF. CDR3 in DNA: TGTGCCAGCAGCCCCGGGTTCGGGGGAAAGCAGTTCTTC.

CDR3 DNA sequence: TGTGCCAGCAGTATAGGACGGGACTATAATTCACCCCTCCACTTT. Residues: CASSIGRDYNSPLHF. This rearrangement joins TRBV6-5 to TRBJ1-6; D is unresolved. V was shortened by 5 bases and J by 3 bases, with 11 bases between the two germline ends. The CDR3 has 15 amino acids. CDR1 and CDR2 (germline): MNHEY, SVGAGI.